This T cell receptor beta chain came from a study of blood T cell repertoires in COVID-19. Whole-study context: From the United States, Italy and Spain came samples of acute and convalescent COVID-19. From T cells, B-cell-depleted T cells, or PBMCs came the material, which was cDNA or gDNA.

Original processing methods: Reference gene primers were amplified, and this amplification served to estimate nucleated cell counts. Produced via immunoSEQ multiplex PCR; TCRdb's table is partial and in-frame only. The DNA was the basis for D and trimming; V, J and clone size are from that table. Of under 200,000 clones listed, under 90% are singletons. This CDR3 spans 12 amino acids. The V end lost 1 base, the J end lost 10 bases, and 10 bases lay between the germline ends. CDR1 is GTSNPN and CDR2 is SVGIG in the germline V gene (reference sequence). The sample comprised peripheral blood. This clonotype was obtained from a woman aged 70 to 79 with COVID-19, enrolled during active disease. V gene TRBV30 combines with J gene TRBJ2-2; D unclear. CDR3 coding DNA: TGTGCCTGGAGTGCCGCAGGTGCGGAGCTGTTTTTT. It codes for CAWSAAGAELFF. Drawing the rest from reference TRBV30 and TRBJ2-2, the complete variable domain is SQTIHQWPATLVQPVGSPLSLECTVEGTSNPNLYWYRQAAGRGLQLLFYSVGIGQISSEVPQNLSASRPQDRQFILSSKKLLLSDSGFYLCAWSAAGAELFFGEGSRLTVL.